This T cell receptor (beta chain) is from a study of OX40 agonist ivuxolimab in advanced cancers. Clones were read by immunoSEQ multiplex PCR, and TCRdb kept only the in-frame ones, dropping some. This table has tens of thousands of clones, about nine tenths appearing once. Whole-study results and caveats: What antigens the expanded peripheral T cells recognized was never established.

Note on this clone: Its specificity is not known.

The sequences come from CD4+ or CD8+ T cells sorted from blood, collected in a trial of the OX40 agonist ivuxolimab. The source of this sequence is an adult with an advanced solid tumor such as melanoma, head and neck, liver or kidney cancer.

CDR3 residues: CASSRFRTSGGAGETQYF. CDR3 in DNA: TGTGCCAGCAGTCGATTCAGGACTAGCGGGGGGGCCGGGGAGACCCAGTACTTC. The rearrangement joins TRBV28 to TRBJ2-5, with 15 bases that match TRBD2. Germline-derived CDR1 and CDR2 are MDHEN and SYDVKM. V was clipped by 5 bases and J by 5 bases; unmatched bases: 12. CDR3 size: 18 residues.